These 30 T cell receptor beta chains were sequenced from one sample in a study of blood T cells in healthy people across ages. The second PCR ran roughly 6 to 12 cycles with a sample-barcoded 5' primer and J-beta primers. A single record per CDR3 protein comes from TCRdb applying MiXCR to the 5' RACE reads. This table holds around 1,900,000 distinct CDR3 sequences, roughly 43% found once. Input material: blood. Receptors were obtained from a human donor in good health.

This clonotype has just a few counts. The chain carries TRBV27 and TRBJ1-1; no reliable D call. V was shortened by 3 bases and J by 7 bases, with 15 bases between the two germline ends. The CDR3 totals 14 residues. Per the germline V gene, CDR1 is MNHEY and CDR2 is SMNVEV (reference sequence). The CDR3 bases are TGTGCCAGCAGTTTTAGCGGGAGCGAATTTGAAGCTTTCTTT. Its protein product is CASSFSGSEFEAFF.

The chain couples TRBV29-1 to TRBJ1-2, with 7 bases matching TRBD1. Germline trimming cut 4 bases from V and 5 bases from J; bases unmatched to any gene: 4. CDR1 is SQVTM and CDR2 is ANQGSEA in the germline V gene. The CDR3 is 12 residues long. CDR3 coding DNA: TGCAGCGTTGCACGCAGGGGGTATGGCTACACCTTC. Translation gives CSVARRGYGYTF.

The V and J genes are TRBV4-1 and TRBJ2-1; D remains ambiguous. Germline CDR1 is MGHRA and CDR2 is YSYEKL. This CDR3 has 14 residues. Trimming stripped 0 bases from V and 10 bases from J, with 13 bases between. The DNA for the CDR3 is TGCGCCAGCAGCCAAGATGTCGGCAGTCGGGAGCAGTTCTTC. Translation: CASSQDVGSREQFF.

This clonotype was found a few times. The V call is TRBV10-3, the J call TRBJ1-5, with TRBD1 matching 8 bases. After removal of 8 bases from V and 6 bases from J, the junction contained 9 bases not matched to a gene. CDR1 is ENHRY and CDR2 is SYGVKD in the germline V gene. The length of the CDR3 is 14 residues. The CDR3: CAIGKGQGVQPQHF. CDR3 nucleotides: TGTGCCATCGGAAAAGGACAGGGAGTTCAGCCCCAGCATTTT.

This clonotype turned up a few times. DNA of the CDR3: TGTGCCAGCTCACCTAGCGGGGTGGAGGAGACCCAGTACTTC. This translates into CASSPSGVEETQYF. V gene TRBV18 combines with J gene TRBJ2-5; 8 bases agree with TRBD2. The CDR3 consists of 14 residues. Unmatched junction bases numbered 5, after V lost 3 bases and J lost 5 bases. Looked up from germline, CDR1 is KGHSH and CDR2 is LQKENI.

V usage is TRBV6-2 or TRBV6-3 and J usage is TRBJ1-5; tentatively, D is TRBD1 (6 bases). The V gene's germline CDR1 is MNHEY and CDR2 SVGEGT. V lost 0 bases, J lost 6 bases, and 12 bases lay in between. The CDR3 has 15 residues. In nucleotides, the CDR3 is TGTGCCAGCAGTTACTCCAGGGGTCGGGCTCAGCCCCAGCATTTT. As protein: CASSYSRGRAQPQHF.

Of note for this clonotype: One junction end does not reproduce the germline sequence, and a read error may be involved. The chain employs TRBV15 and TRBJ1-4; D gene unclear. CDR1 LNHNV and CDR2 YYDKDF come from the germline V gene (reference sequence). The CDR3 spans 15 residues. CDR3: CTTSRYASTNEKLFF. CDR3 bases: TGTACCACCAGCAGATACGCCTCAACTAATGAAAAACTGTTTTTT.

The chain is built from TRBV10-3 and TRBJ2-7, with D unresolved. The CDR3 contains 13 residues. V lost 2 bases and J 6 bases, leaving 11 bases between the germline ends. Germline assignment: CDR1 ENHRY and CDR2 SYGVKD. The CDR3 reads CAISETFRGEQYF. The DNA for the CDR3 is TGTGCCATCAGTGAGACGTTCCGAGGCGAGCAGTACTTC.

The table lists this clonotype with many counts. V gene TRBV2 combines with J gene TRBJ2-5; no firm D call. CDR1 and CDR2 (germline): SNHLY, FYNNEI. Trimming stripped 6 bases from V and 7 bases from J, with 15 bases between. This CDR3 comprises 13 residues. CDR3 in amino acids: CASSPKGRSTQYF. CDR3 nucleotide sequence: TGTGCCAGCAGCCCTAAAGGCCGTTCGACCCAGTACTTC.

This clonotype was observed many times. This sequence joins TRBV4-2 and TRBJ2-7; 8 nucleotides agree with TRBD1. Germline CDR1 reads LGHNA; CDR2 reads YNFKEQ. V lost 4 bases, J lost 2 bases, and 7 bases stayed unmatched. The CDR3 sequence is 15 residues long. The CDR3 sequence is CASSPGTGETYEQYF. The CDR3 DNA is TGTGCCAGCAGCCCCGGGACAGGTGAAACCTACGAGCAGTACTTC.

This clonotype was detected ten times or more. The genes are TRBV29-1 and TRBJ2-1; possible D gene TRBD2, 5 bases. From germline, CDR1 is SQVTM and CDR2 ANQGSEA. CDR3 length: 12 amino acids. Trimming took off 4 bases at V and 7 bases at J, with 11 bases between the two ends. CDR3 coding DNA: TGCAGCGTTGGCCATACTAGGAATGAGCAGTTCTTC. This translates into CSVGHTRNEQFF.

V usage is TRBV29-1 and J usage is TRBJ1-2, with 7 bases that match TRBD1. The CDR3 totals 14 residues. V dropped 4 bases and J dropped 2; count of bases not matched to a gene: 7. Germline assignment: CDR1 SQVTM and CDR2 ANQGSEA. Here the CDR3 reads CSVGDSSVNYGYTF. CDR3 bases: TGCAGCGTTGGGGACAGTAGTGTAAACTATGGCTACACCTTC.

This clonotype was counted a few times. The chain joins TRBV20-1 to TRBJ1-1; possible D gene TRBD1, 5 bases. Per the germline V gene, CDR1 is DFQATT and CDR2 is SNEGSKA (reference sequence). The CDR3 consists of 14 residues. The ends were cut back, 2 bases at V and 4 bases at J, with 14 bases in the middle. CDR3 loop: CSARNLGRGTEAFF. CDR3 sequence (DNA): TGCAGTGCTAGAAATCTGGGTAGGGGCACTGAAGCTTTCTTT.

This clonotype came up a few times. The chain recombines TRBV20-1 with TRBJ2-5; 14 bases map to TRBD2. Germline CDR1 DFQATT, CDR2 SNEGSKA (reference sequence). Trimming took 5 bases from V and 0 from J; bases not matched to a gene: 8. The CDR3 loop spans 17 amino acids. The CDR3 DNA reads TGCAGTGCTCAGAGGCAGACTAGCGGGGGGGACCAAGAGACCCAGTACTTC. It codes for CSAQRQTSGGDQETQYF.

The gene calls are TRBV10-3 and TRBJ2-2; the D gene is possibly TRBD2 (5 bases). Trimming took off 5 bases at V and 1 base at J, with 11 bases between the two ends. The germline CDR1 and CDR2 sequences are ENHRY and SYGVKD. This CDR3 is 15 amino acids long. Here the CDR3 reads CAISYRDMNTGELFF. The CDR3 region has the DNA TGTGCCATCAGTTACCGGGATATGAACACCGGGGAGCTGTTTTTT.

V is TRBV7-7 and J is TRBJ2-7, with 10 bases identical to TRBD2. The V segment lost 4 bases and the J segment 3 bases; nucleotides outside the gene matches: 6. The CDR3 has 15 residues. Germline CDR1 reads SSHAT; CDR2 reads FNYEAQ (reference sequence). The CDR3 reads CASSSSGGPIYEQYF. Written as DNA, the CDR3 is TGTGCCAGCAGCTCTAGCGGGGGCCCCATCTACGAGCAGTACTTC. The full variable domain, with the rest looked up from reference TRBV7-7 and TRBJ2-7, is GAGVSQSPRYKVTKRGQDVTLRCDPISSHATLYWYQQALGQGPEFLTYFNYEAQPDKSGLPSDRFSAERPEGSISTLTIQRTEQRDSAMYRCASSSSGGPIYEQYFGPGTRLTVT.

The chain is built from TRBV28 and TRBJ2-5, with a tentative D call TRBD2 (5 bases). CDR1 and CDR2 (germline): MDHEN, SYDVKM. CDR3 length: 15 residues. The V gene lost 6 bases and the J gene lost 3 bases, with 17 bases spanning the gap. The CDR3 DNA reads TGTGCCAGCAGACTCTTGTGGGGAGATAAAGAGACCCAGTACTTC. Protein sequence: CASRLLWGDKETQYF.

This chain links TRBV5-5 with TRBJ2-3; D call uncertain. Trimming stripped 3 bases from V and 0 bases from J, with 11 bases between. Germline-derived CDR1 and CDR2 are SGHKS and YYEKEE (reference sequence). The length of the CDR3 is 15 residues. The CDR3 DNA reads TGTGCCAGCAGCTCTTACACCTCTAGCACAGATACGCAGTATTTT. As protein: CASSSYTSSTDTQYF.

CDR3 DNA: TGTGCCACCAGCAGAGCCGACAGGGGTAACTATGGCTACACCTTC. It encodes CATSRADRGNYGYTF. The rearrangement uses TRBV15 and TRBJ1-2; 8 bases map to TRBD1. Germline V gene lookup returns CDR1 LNHNV and CDR2 YYDKDF (reference sequence). The CDR3 length is 15 residues. V was pared by 1 base and J by 1 base, with 2 bases of the junction left unmatched.

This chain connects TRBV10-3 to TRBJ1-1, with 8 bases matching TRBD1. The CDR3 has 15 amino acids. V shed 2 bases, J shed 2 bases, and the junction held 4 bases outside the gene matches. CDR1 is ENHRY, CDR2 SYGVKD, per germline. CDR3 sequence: CAISEQGAVNTEAFF. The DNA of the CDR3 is TGTGCCATCAGTGAGCAGGGGGCCGTCAACACTGAAGCTTTCTTT.

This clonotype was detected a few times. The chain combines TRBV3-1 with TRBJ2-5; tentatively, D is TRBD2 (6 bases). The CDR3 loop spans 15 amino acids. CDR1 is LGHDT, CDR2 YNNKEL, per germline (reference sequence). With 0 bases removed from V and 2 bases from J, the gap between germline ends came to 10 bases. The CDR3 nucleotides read TGTGCCAGCAGCCAAGATGGGGGGAGTCAAGAGACCCAGTACTTC. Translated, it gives CASSQDGGSQETQYF.

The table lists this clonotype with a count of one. The CDR3 sequence is CASSVYRGDGYTF. CDR3 coding DNA: TGTGCCAGCAGCGTATACAGGGGTGATGGCTACACCTTC. The V and J genes are TRBV11-3 and TRBJ1-2, with 7 positions matching TRBD1. CDR1 and CDR2 (germline): SGHNT, YENEEA. CDR3 size: 13 residues. The V gene end was trimmed by 5 bases and the J gene end by 6 bases; junction bases not matched to a gene: 6. Drawing the rest from reference TRBV11-3 and TRBJ1-2, the complete variable domain is EAGVVQSPRYKIIEKKQPVAFWCNPISGHNTLYWYLQNLGQGPELLIRYENEEAVDDSQLPKDRFSAERLKGVDSTLKIQPAELGDSAVYLCASSVYRGDGYTFGSGTRLTVV.

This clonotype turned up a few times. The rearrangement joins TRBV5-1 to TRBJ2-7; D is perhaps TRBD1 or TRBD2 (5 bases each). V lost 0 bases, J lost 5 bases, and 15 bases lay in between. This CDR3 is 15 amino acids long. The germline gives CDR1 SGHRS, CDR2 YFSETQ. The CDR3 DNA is TGCGCCAGCAGCTTGGTGGACACGGGGATTGACGAGCAGTACTTC. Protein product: CASSLVDTGIDEQYF.

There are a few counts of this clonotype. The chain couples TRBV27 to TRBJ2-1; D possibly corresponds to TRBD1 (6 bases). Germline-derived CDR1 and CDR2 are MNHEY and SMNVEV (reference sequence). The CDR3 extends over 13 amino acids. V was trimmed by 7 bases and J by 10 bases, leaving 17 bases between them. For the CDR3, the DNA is TGTGCCAGCACTGAGCCGGGACACCCGGAGCAGTTCTTC. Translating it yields CASTEPGHPEQFF.

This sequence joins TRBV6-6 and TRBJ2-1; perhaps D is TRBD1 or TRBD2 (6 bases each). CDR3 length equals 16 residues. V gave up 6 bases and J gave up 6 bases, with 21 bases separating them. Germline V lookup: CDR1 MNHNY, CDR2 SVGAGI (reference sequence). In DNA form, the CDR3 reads TGTGCCAGCAGCCCTCCGACTAGAGGGGGTAGCAATGAGCAGTTCTTC. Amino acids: CASSPPTRGGSNEQFF.

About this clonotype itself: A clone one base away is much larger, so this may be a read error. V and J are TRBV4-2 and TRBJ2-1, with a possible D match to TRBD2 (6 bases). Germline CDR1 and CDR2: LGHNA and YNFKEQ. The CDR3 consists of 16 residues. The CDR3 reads CTSSQRKDYSYNEQFF. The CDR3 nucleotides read TGTACCAGCAGCCAGCGAAAGGACTACTCCTACAATGAGCAGTTCTTC.

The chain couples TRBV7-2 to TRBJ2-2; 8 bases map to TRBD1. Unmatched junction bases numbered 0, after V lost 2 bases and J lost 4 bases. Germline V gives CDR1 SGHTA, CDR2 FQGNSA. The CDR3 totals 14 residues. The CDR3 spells CASSLTGGTGELFF. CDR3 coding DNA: TGTGCCAGCAGCTTAACAGGGGGCACCGGGGAGCTGTTTTTT.

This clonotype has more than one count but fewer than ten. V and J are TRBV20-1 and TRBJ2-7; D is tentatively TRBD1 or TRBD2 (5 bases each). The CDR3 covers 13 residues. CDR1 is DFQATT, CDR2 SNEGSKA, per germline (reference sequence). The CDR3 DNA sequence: TGCAGCGGGTTGGGACCGATAACCTACGAGCAGTACTTC. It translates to CSGLGPITYEQYF.

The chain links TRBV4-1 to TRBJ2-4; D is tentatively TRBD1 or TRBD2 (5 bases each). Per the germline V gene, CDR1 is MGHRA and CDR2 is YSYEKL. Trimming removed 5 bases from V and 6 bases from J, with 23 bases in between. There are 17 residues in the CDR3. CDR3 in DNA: TGCGCCAGCAGCTTCTACCGTTCAGTGACAGAGGGAAACATTCAGTACTTC. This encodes CASSFYRSVTEGNIQYF.

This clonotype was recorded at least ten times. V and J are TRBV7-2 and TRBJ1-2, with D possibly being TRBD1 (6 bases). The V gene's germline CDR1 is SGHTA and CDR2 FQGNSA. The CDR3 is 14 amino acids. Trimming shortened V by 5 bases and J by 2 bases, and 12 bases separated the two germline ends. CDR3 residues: CASSLDGQNYGYTF. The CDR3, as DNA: TGTGCCAGCAGCCTAGACGGACAGAACTATGGCTACACCTTC. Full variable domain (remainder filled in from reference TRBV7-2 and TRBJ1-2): GAGVSQSPSNKVTEKGKDVELRCDPISGHTALYWYRQSLGQGLEFLIYFQGNSAPDKSGLPSDRFSAERTGGSVSTLTIQRTQQEDSAVYLCASSLDGQNYGYTFGSGTRLTVV.